This TCR beta chain was recovered during a study of cytomegalovirus exposure and HLA in healthy donors. The germline CDR1 and CDR2 sequences are SNHLY and FYNNEI. The CDR3 loop spans 14 amino acids. With V trimmed by 7 bases and J by 5 bases, 5 bases remained unmatched. Primers: 60 Vbeta forward and 13 Jbeta reverse. The table came from immunoSEQ multiplex PCR; TCRdb's copy has only in-frame clones and leaves some out. The sample consists of 95,000 to 150,000 clones, about 81% of them appearing once. This chain connects TRBV2 to TRBJ1-6; 7 bases are shared with TRBD1. The specimen sequenced was PBMCs. The TCR originated in a woman aged 25-40 years in good health and CMV-seronegative. CDR3 bases: TGTGCCAGCACCTGGGACAGAAATAATTCACCCCTCCACTTT. Amino acid sequence: CASTWDRNNSPLHF.